These 5 T cell receptor beta chains were all obtained from the same sample, sequenced in a study of T cell repertoires in cytomegalovirus infection. For these TCRs, the target antigens are not known. TCRdb fed the reads into MiXCR, producing one record per CDR3 protein. The data contain roughly 700,000 distinct CDR3 sequences, around 31% of them singletons. The specimen was cultured PBMCs, collected from culture after CMV antigen stimulation. The source of these receptors is a human donor in good health (CMV status not recorded). Some clones in this sample may be carry-over from other donors' samples.

The V gene is TRBV11-2, the J gene TRBJ2-7; D unresolved. Trimming took 1 base from V and 3 from J, leaving 16 bases between them. Germline V gene lookup returns CDR1 SGHAT and CDR2 FQNNGV. The CDR3 extends over 16 amino acids. CDR3 sequence (DNA): TGTGCCAGCAGCTTAGCCCCAGATTTTGATCACTACGAGCAGTACTTC. The encoded protein is CASSLAPDFDHYEQYF.

This chain links TRBV28 with TRBJ1-3; no clear D gene. CDR3 length equals 12 residues. Germline lookup yields CDR1 MDHEN and CDR2 SYDVKM. Trimming pared 2 bases from V and 8 bases from J, leaving 7 bases between. DNA for the CDR3: TGTGCCAGCAGTTTACTTGGTGACACCATATATTTT. It translates to CASSLLGDTIYF.

The sample holds a few counts of this clonotype. The chain links TRBV7-2 to TRBJ2-7; D call uncertain. Looked up from germline, CDR1 is SGHTA and CDR2 is FQGNSA. The CDR3 sequence is 15 residues long. V gave up 2 bases and J gave up 4 bases, with 15 bases separating them. For the CDR3, the DNA is TGTGCCAGCAGCTTAAGCTCTCAGGCCGAGTACGAGCAGTACTTC. This gives the protein CASSLSSQAEYEQYF. Based on the CDR3 plus reference TRBV7-2 and TRBJ2-7, the full variable domain is GAGVSQSPSNKVTEKGKDVELRCDPISGHTALYWYRQSLGQGLEFLIYFQGNSAPDKSGLPSDRFSAERTGGSVSTLTIQRTQQEDSAVYLCASSLSSQAEYEQYFGPGTRLTVT.

The chain uses TRBV20-1 and TRBJ2-7; 7 bases are shared with TRBD2. Germline trimming cut 6 bases from V and 5 bases from J; bases unmatched to any gene: 7. The CDR3 is made up of 12 amino acids. Germline CDR1 reads DFQATT; CDR2 reads SNEGSKA (reference sequence). CDR3 residues: CSAQEGRDEQYF. The CDR3 nucleotides are TGCAGTGCCCAAGAGGGGAGGGACGAGCAGTACTTC.

V and J are TRBV7-9 and TRBJ2-7; D may match TRBD1 or TRBD2 (5 bases each). Trimming removed 4 bases from V and 4 bases from J, with 17 bases in between. Looked up from germline, CDR1 is SEHNR and CDR2 is FQNEAQ (reference sequence). The CDR3 extends over 15 amino acids. The CDR3 DNA reads as TGTGCCAGCAGCTCCTACGGGACCGTTCGGTACGAGCAGTACTTC. This translates into CASSSYGTVRYEQYF. Based on the CDR3 plus reference TRBV7-9 and TRBJ2-7, the full variable domain is DTGVSQNPRHKITKRGQNVTFRCDPISEHNRLYWYRQTLGQGPEFLTYFQNEAQLEKSRLLSDRFSAERPKGSFSTLEIQRTEQGDSAMYLCASSSYGTVRYEQYFGPGTRLTVT.